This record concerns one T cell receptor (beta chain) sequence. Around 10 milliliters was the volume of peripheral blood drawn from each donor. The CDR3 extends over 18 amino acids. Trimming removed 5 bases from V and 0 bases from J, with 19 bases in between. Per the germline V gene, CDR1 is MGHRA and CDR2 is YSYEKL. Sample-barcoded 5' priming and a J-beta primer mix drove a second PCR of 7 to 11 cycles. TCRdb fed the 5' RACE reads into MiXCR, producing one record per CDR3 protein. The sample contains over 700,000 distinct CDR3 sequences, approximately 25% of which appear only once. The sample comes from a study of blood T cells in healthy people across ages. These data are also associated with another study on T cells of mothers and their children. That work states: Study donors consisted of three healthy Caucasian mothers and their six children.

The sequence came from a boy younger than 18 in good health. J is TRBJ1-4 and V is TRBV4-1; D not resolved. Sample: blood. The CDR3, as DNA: TGCGCCAGCAGCTCTTCTGGGTACACCCCCTCAACTAATGAAAAACTGTTTTTT. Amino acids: CASSSSGYTPSTNEKLFF.